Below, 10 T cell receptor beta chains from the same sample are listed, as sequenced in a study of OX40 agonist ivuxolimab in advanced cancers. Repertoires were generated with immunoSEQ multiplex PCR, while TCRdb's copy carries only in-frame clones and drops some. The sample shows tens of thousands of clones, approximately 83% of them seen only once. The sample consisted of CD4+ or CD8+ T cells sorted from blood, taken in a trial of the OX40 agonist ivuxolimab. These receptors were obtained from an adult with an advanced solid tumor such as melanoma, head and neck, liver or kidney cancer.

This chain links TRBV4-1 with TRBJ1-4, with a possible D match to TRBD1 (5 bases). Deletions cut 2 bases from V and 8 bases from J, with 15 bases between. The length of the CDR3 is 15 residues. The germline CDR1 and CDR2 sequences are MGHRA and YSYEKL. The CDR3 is CASSQSEGTAEKLFF. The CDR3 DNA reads TGCGCCAGCAGCCAAAGTGAGGGGACCGCGGAAAAACTGTTTTTT.

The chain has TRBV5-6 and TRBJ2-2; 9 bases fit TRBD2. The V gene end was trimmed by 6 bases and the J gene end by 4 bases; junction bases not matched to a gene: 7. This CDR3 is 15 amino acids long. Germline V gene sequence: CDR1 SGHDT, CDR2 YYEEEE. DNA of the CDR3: TGTGCCAGCATATTAGCGGGAGCAACCACCGGGGAGCTGTTTTTT. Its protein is CASILAGATTGELFF.

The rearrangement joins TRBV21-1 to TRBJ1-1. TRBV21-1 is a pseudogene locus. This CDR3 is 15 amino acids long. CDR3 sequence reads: CASSSYYRVNTEAFF. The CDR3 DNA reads TGTGCCAGCAGTAGCTATTATAGGGTGAACACTGAAGCTTTCTTT.

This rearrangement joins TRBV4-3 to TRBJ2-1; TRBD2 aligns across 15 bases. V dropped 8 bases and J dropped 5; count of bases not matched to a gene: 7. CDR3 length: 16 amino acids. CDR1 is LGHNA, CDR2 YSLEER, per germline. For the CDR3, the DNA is TGCGCCAGCGGGGGAGGACTAGCGGGAGGGAACAATGAGCAGTTCTTC. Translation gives CASGGGLAGGNNEQFF.

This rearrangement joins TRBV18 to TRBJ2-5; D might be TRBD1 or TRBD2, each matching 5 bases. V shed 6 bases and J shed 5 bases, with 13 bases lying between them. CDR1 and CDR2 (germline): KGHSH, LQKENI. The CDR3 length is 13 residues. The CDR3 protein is CASSQRQRETQYF. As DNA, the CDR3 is TGTGCCAGCTCCCAGAGACAGCGGGAGACCCAGTACTTC.

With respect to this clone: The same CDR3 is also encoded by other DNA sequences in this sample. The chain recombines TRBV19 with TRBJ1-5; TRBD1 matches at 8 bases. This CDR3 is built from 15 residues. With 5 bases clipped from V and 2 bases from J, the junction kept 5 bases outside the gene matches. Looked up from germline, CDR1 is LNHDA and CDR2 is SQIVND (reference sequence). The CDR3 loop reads CASSSPDRGNQPQHF. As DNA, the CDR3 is TGTGCCAGTAGTTCCCCGGACAGGGGCAATCAGCCCCAGCATTTT.

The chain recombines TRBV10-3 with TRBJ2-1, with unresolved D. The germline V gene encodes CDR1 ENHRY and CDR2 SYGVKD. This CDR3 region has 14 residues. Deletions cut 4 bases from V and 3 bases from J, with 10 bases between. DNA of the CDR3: TGTGCCATCAGTGTTGACGGGCTCTACAATGAGCAGTTCTTC. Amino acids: CAISVDGLYNEQFF.

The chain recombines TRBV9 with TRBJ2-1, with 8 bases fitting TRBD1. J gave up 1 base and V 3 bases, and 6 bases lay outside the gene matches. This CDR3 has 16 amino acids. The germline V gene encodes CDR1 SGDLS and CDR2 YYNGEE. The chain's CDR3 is CASSAGGSSSYNEQFF. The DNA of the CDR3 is TGTGCCAGCAGCGCAGGGGGCTCCTCTTCCTACAATGAGCAGTTCTTC. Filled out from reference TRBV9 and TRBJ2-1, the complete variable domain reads DSGVTQTPKHLITATGQRVTLRCSPRSGDLSVYWYQQSLDQGLQFLIQYYNGEERAKGNILERFSAQQFPDLHSELNLSSLELGDSALYFCASSAGGSSSYNEQFFGPGTRLTVL.

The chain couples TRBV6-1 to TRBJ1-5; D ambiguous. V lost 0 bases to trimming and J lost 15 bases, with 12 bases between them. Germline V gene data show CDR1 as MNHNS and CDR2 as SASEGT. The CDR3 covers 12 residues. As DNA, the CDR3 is TGTGCCAGCAGTGAAGCGGGCAGCCTTGGGCATTTT. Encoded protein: CASSEAGSLGHF.

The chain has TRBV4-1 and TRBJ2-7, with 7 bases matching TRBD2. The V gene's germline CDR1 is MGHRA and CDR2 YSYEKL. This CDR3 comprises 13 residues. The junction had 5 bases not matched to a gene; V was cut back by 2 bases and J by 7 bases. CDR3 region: CASSQFPGGEQYF. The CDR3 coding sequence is TGCGCCAGCAGCCAATTCCCCGGGGGGGAGCAGTACTTC.